Listed below are T cell receptor beta chains from one sample, sequenced in a study of blood T cell repertoires in COVID-19. The assay was immunoSEQ multiplex PCR, and TCRdb's table has in-frame clones only and misses some. Of approximately 250,000 clones in the sample, 65% to 90% were seen once. What was sequenced was peripheral blood. The source is a woman between 70 and 85 years old with COVID-19, enrolled during active disease. Both conserved end residues are part of each CDR3. The D gene is left open where the match is weak. Size is stated for part of the rows, as once, few or many counts, or as a class when the clone is expanded.

>-|TRBJ1-5|TRBV7-2|-
CASSSSRSNQPQHF
>-|TRBJ1-3|TRBV23-1|-
CASSQSAGDSGNTIYF
>-|TRBJ1-1|TRBV7-2|-
CASFVSTNTEAFF
>TRBD2|TRBJ2-3|TRBV24-1|-
CATSGSSSGGAYDTQYF
>TRBD1|TRBJ1-6|TRBV3-1/TRBV3-2|-
CASSPAGQGSALHF
>TRBD1|TRBJ1-4|TRBV5-8|-
CASSTGQGSHEKLFF
>-|TRBJ1-2|TRBV4-3|-
CASSQEAGPYGYTF
>TRBD1|TRBJ1-5|TRBV5-3|-
CARRPTGRENQPQHF
>-|TRBJ2-1|TRBV9|-
CASSVTGEGNNEQFF
>-|TRBJ1-3|TRBV6-5|-
CASFYREVGGNTIYF
>TRBD1|TRBJ2-7|TRBV5-6|few
CASSPDRGIEQYF
>TRBD1|TRBJ1-5|TRBV7-9|-
CASSPGTGLNQPQHF
>-|TRBJ1-1|TRBV19|-
CASSIRLTGLGKNTEAFF
>-|TRBJ2-1|TRBV7-8|-
CASSLEGQAYNEQFF
>TRBD2|TRBJ2-1|TRBV5-4|once
CASSPVTSGVYNEQFF
>-|TRBJ1-2|TRBV9|few
CASSVEQNPNYGYTF
>-|TRBJ1-3|TRBV7-2|-
CASSLGGLISGNTIYF
>-|TRBJ2-7|TRBV5-6|many
CASSFTGISYEQYF
>-|TRBJ1-1|TRBV18|few
CASSQAGEGVAFF
>-|TRBJ2-7|TRBV27|-
CASSPLLRTGTTYEQYF
>TRBD2|TRBJ2-1|TRBV11-3|-
CASSREGSYNEQFF
>TRBD1|TRBJ2-7|TRBV7-2|-
CASSPRTGPGEQYF
>-|TRBJ1-1|TRBV5-1|-
CASSLEDHGGTEAFF
>TRBD1|TRBJ2-7|TRBV7-2|-
CASSRQGVYEQYF
>TRBD1|TRBJ1-2|TRBV19|-
CASTWQGAYGYTF
>TRBD2|TRBJ2-7|TRBV15|-
CATSRPGGAYEQYF
>TRBD2|TRBJ2-1|TRBV7-2|-
CASSFSGVNNEQFF
>-|TRBJ1-1|TRBV19|-
CATPCEAFF
>-|TRBJ2-7|TRBV30|few
CAWIPKDSSYEQYF
>-|TRBJ1-5|TRBV2|-
CASSEAMLGAGQPQHF
>TRBD2|TRBJ2-3|TRBV2|once
CASSSPSGGVRSTDTQYF
>TRBD1|TRBJ1-1|TRBV5-1|once
CASSLDREAFF
>TRBD2|TRBJ2-3|TRBV4-3|-
CASSQERLAGGTTDTQYF
>-|TRBJ1-4|TRBV30|once
CAWRHGWSEKLFF
>-|TRBJ1-5|TRBV2|-
CASRDSRNQPQHF
>TRBD2|TRBJ2-2|TRBV7-3|-
CASSLLAGGTGELFF
>-|TRBJ1-6|TRBV30|-
CAWSFSSYNSPLHF
>TRBD1|TRBJ2-1|TRBV28|-
CASSLGGTGGNEQFF
>TRBD1|TRBJ2-7|TRBV18|-
CASSRLTGLEQYF
>-|TRBJ2-5|TRBV12-5|-
CASEGGGSGETQYF
>TRBD1|TRBJ2-1|TRBV15|-
CATSQEGQGYYNEQFF